The TCR beta chain under discussion was sequenced for a study of blood T cell repertoires in COVID-19. On the study more broadly: COVID-19 samples from acute and convalescent phases originated in the United States, Italy and Spain.

The CDR3 totals 15 residues. V shed 2 bases and J shed 8 bases, with 19 bases lying between them. CDR1 and CDR2 from the germline V gene are SGHNT and YYREEE (reference sequence). The sample holds one count of this clone. Per the original methods: It was from reference gene primer amplification that nucleated cell counts were estimated. Profiled with immunoSEQ multiplex PCR; TCRdb holds only in-frame clones, not every one. Clone size and V and J calls were adopted from that table, with D and trimming inferred from the DNA. The sample carries under 300,000 clones, 75% to 85% recorded once. Sequencing was performed on peripheral blood. The TCR sequence derives from an older woman with active or convalescent COVID-19. The J gene is TRBJ1-1, the V gene TRBV5-4; D is possibly TRBD1 (6 bases). The CDR3 bases are TGTGCCAGCAGCTTAGGCAGGCAGGGGATAAAAGAAGCTTTCTTT. Its protein product is CASSLGRQGIKEAFF.